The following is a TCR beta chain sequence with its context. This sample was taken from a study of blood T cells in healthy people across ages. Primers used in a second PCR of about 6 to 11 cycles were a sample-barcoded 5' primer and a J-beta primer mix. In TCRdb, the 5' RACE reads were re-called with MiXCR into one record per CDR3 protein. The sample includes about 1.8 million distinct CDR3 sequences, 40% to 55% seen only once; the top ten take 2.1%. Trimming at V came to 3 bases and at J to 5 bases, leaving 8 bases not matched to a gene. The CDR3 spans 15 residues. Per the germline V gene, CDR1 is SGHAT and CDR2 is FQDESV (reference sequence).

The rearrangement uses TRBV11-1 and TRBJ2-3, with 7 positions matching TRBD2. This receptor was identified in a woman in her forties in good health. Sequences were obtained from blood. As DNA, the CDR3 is TGTGCCAGCAGCTTGAGCGGGGAGAGTAGAGATACGCAGTATTTT. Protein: CASSLSGESRDTQYF.